This TCR beta chain originates from a study of cytomegalovirus exposure and HLA in healthy donors. Study information: HLA-typed donors were the source of approximately 80 million unique TCRs held in an early data release.

60 Vbeta and 13 Jbeta primers were used in PCR. The data were produced by immunoSEQ multiplex PCR, yet TCRdb's version contains in-frame clones alone and is incomplete. The profile shows 90,000 to 100,000 clones, about 74% of them singletons. Worth noting for this clone: Its target is not known.

Healthy individuals who donated bone marrow served as the donors. Study conclusions and caveats: HLA-A and HLA-B allele assignments for most subjects were reportedly predicted accurately using TCR beta sequences. In a later analysis, donors in an Asian-associated ancestry cluster reportedly had fewer N-insertions in productive TCRs than the cohort mean.

The clonotype comes from a male donor in good health and CMV-seronegative. Sequenced material: PBMCs.

The CDR3 loop is CASSLAGAGELFF. DNA for the CDR3: TGTGCCAGCAGCTTAGCGGGAGCCGGGGAGCTGTTTTTT. V gene TRBV11-3 combines with J gene TRBJ2-2, with D perhaps matching TRBD2 (6 bases). This CDR3 is 13 amino acids long. Germline V gene lookup returns CDR1 SGHNT and CDR2 YENEEA. V lost 1 base, J lost 6 bases, and 6 bases lay in between.